The source of this T cell receptor beta chain is a study of beta chain features in type 1 diabetes. Across the whole study: Sorted cells numbering over 95,000,000 were examined across all samples.

Germline V CDR1 and CDR2: MNHEY, SMNVEV (reference sequence). After removal of 9 bases from V and 3 bases from J, the junction contained 14 bases not matched to a gene. The CDR3 covers 16 residues. Study conclusions and caveats: PCR might favor shorter templates, but any such skew would affect patients and controls equally.

Expressed TCRB transcripts got sequenced, as all isolated RNA was reverse transcribed. TCRdb's copy holds only in-frame clones and misses some; the assay was immunoSEQ multiplex PCR. The sample yields approximately 160,000 clones, about 8.1% seen once. The sample holds a few counts of this clone. The antigen is undetermined. Blood was collected once per donor into heparin, averaging approximately 110 mL. A CD45RO/CCR7/CD25/CD127/CD95/CD27 panel sorted naive, central memory, regulatory and stem cell-like memory CD4+ cells. This TCR came from a man younger than 35 in good health. Sequencing input: central memory CD4+ T cells from blood. The chain couples TRBV27 to TRBJ2-7, with TRBD1 matching over 10 bases. The DNA for the CDR3 is TGTGCCAGGCGAGCCGGGACAGGGGCTTCACTCTACGAGCAGTACTTC. Its translation: CARRAGTGASLYEQYF.